This TCR beta chain was identified during a study of cytomegalovirus exposure and HLA in healthy donors (dated by TCRdb to the late 2010s). For the wider study: According to a later analysis, the 120 or so validation repertoires were produced on the same platform as the approximately 620 repertoires of the first cohort. The aim of the study was to test whether cataloging public T cell receptors could identify signatures of past pathogen exposure. A separate validation cohort of approximately 130 different subjects was used in addition to the roughly 700-subject first cohort. To predict cytomegalovirus infection status, the study combined high-throughput TCR immunosequencing, statistical association of individual TCRs with disease status, and machine learning. What the study reported, not specific to this receptor: Most TCR sequences were observed very rarely across donors, whereas some public TCRs were present in many individuals. The authors suggested that the approach could potentially be extended to other disease states and immunological phenotypes. Cytomegalovirus status was reported to be diagnosed by the classifier with high specificity and sensitivity in both the original and validation cohorts. A total of 150 to 200 TCR beta chains were listed by the study as associated with cytomegalovirus. Three of the identified cytomegalovirus-associated TCR beta chains were confirmed in vitro to be specific for cytomegalovirus antigens. Of the cluster scores, about 94% were above 0 in a later analysis, which found that TCRs clustered in the first cohort also tended to co-occur in the approximately 110 validation repertoires. A later analysis lacked HLA typing for the validation cohort, so it scored co-occurrence in that cohort across all 120 or so repertoires.

About this clone: Its specific antigen is unknown. There are no base qualities to consult, and no much larger clone falls within one base.

The donors were included in the validation cohort of some 120 subjects, a group kept apart from the roughly 680-subject first cohort. The germline V and J ends show losses of 6 bases and 2 bases respectively, and no gene match explains 6 bases of the junction. The CDR3, from cysteine to phenylalanine, totals 16 residues. Left in the record is the CDR3 DNA by itself, 48 bases read in frame from the first base. CDR1 is given as SNHLY and CDR2 as FYNNEI, both from the germline V gene. The protocol used for the library was the immunoSEQ multiplex PCR assay. From the authors' description of their analysis: A statistical classification framework was built for diagnosing cytomegalovirus status from the catalog of TCR beta chain sequences. Not all clones reach the TCRdb copy of this immuneACCESS table, which keeps in-frame sequences only. Checked studies attribute under half of the gap to unresolved V genes and leave the rest unexplained. V, J and clone size derive from that table, while D and trimming were established from the DNA sequence. The sample table shows about 200,000 clones, and around nine tenths are seen once. Roughly 2% of the sample belongs to the ten largest clones.

This chain is built from TRBV2 and TRBJ2-4; 11 bases in the middle match TRBD1. This clonotype was obtained from a woman aged 18-35 years in good health and CMV-seropositive. Sample: PBMCs. The CDR3 region: CASRRDRGGTKNIQYF. The sequence in DNA is TGTGCCAGCAGGCGGGACAGGGGGGGAACCAAAAACATTCAGTACTTC.